The following is a T cell receptor beta chain sequence with its context. Unmatched junction bases numbered 9, after V lost 3 bases and J lost 6 bases. This CDR3 is built from 15 residues. Germline CDR1 SGHNT, CDR2 YYREEE (reference sequence). This specimen comes from a study of blood T cell repertoires in COVID-19. The table came from immunoSEQ multiplex PCR; TCRdb's copy has only in-frame clones and leaves some out. Of about half a million clones in the sample, 70% to 90% were seen once. Participants reported their clinical history, and cohort assignment relied on those reports. The chain links TRBV5-4 to TRBJ1-1; TRBD1 aligns across 9 bases. The origin of this receptor is a woman aged 55-75 years who had recovered from COVID-19. The material sequenced was PBMCs or T cells enriched from blood (not recorded which). DNA of the CDR3: TGTGCCAGCAGCTCCGACAGGGGGGGAGAGCCTGAAGCTTTCTTT. Translating gives CASSSDRGGEPEAFF.